Below, one TCR beta chain is given with its context. What it binds is unknown. Spread over ten immunoSEQ deep assay plates, unsorted PBMC DNA underwent sequencing. Produced via immunoSEQ multiplex PCR; TCRdb's table is partial and in-frame only. The sample has hundreds of thousands of clones, around 76% seen once. The sample is drawn from a study of shared clonotypes between healthy human individuals. Study conclusions and caveats: In this cohort, only blood was sampled, and tissue repertoires likely differ.

The sequenced sample was PBMCs. This sequence originates from a woman between 40 and 50 years old in good health. Some clones in this sample may be carry-over from other donors' samples.

The CDR3 DNA reads TGCGCCAGCAGCCACTATTCCGGGACTAAGTTATACAATGAGCAGTTCTTC. As protein: CASSHYSGTKLYNEQFF. The chain joins TRBV4-1 to TRBJ2-1, with 7 bases identical to TRBD2. V shed 3 bases, J shed 4 bases, and the junction held 12 bases outside the gene matches. Germline values: CDR1 MGHRA, CDR2 YSYEKL. The CDR3 contains 17 residues.